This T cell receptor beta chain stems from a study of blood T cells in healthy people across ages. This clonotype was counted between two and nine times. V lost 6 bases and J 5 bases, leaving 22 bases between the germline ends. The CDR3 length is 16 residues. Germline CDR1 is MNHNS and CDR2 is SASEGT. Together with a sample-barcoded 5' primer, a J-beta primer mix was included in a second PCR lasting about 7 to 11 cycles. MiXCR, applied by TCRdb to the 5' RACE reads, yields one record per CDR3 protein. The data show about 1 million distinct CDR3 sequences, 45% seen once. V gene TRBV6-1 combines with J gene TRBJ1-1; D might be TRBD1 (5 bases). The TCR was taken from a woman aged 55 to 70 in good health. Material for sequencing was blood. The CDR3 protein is CASSRRGGGSGTEAFF. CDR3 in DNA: TGTGCCAGCAGCCGAAGGGGTGGGGGGTCGGGGACTGAAGCTTTCTTT.